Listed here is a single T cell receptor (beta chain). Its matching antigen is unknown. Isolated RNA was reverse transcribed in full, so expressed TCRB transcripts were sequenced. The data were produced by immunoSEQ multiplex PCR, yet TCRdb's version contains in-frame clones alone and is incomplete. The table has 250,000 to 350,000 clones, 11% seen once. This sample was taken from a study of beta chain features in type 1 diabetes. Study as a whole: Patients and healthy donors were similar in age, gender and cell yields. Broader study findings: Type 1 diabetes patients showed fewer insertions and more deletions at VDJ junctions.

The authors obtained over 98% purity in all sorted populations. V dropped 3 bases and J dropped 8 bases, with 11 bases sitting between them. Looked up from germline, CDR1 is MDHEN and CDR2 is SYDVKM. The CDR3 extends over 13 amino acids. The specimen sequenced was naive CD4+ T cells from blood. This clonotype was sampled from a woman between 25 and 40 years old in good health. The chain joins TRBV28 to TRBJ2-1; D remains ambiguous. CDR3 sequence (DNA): TGTGCCAGCAGTTTTGTCCACTCCCATGAGCAGTTCTTC. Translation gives CASSFVHSHEQFF.